A single sample gave rise to the 10 T cell receptor beta chains below, sequenced in a study of CD8+ T cells in alopecia areata. Sequencing used cDNA as its template, made by extracting RNA and reverse transcribing it. Repertoires were generated with immunoSEQ multiplex PCR, while TCRdb's copy carries only in-frame clones and drops some. This table has tens of thousands of clones, around 50% appearing once. Specimen: NKG2D-high CD8+ T cells sorted from blood. These TCRs come from a human donor with alopecia areata.

This clone was seen more than once but under ten times. The rearrangement links TRBV7-8 to TRBJ1-5; D possibly corresponds to TRBD1 (6 bases). Germline V CDR1 and CDR2: SGHVS, FQNEAQ. The V end lost 5 bases, the J end lost 1 base, and 12 bases lay between the germline ends. This CDR3 comprises 15 residues. The CDR3 reads CASSPGQSSNQPQHF. In nucleotides, the CDR3 is TGTGCCAGCAGCCCGGGACAATCAAGCAATCAGCCCCAGCATTTT.

The genes are TRBV7-9 and TRBJ2-7; 9 nucleotides agree with TRBD2. V shed 3 bases and J 2 bases; nucleotides not matched to a gene: 5. Per the germline V gene, CDR1 is SEHNR and CDR2 is FQNEAQ (reference sequence). The CDR3 totals 15 residues. The CDR3 reads CASSFATSGTYEQYF. CDR3 nucleotide sequence: TGTGCCAGCAGCTTCGCGACTAGCGGTACCTACGAGCAGTACTTC.

The chain is built from TRBV2 and TRBJ2-7; TRBD1 aligns across 7 bases. The CDR3 is 14 residues long. The germline CDR1 and CDR2 sequences are SNHLY and FYNNEI. Trimming at V came to 5 bases and at J to 3 bases, leaving 7 bases not matched to a gene. The CDR3 loop reads CASSRQGRSYEQYF. In DNA, the CDR3 is TGTGCCAGCAGTCGACAGGGAAGAAGCTACGAGCAGTACTTC.

J is TRBJ2-1 and V is TRBV15; the D gene is possibly TRBD2 (5 bases). The V end lost 0 bases, the J end lost 9 bases, and 15 bases lay between the germline ends. This CDR3 region has 15 residues. CDR1 and CDR2 (germline): LNHNV, YYDKDF (reference sequence). The CDR3 DNA reads TGTGCCACCAGCAGAGAAATCGAGGGTTCGGGTGAGCAGTTCTTC. Protein: CATSREIEGSGEQFF. The full variable domain, completed using reference TRBV15 and TRBJ2-1, is DAMVIQNPRYQVTQFGKPVTLSCSQTLNHNVMYWYQQKSSQAPKLLFHYYDKDFNNEADTPDNFQSRRPNTSFCFLDIRSPGLGDTAMYLCATSREIEGSGEQFFGPGTRLTVL.

In this sample, this clone turned up a few times. The chain has TRBV27 and TRBJ1-6; a possible D gene is TRBD1 (6 bases). V shed 1 base and J shed 8 bases, with 6 bases lying between them. This CDR3 is 13 amino acids long. From germline, CDR1 is MNHEY and CDR2 SMNVEV (reference sequence). This chain's CDR3 is CASSLYRDSPLHF. The CDR3 bases are TGTGCCAGCAGTTTATACAGGGATTCACCCCTCCACTTT.

This clone was counted between two and nine times. V is TRBV5-1 and J is TRBJ2-7, with D tentatively TRBD1 (6 bases). Trimming removed 0 bases at V and 2 bases at J, with 9 bases between. This CDR3 is built from 14 residues. CDR1 is SGHRS and CDR2 is YFSETQ in the germline V gene. CDR3: CASSLDRDAYEQYF. In DNA, the CDR3 is TGCGCCAGCAGCTTGGACAGGGACGCCTACGAGCAGTACTTC.

The chain recombines TRBV4-3 with TRBJ2-7; D unclear. Germline V gives CDR1 LGHNA, CDR2 YSLEER. CDR3 length equals 13 residues. V was clipped by 1 base and J by 2 bases, with 6 bases between them. The CDR3 bases are TGCGCCAGCAGCCAAGTGTCGACCTACGAGCAGTACTTC. It is translated as CASSQVSTYEQYF.

This rearrangement joins TRBV28 to TRBJ2-2; the D is unclear. V was trimmed by 3 bases and J by 0 bases, leaving 11 bases between them. The CDR3 is 16 amino acids. The germline V gene encodes CDR1 MDHEN and CDR2 SYDVKM. CDR3 coding DNA: TGTGCCAGCAGTTTCTGGACGGATTCGAACACCGGGGAGCTGTTTTTT. Translated, it gives CASSFWTDSNTGELFF.

The rearrangement joins TRBV9 to TRBJ2-7; D assignment may be TRBD1 or TRBD2 (5 bases each). V was cut by 4 bases and J by 1 base, with 18 bases left in between. From germline, CDR1 is SGDLS and CDR2 YYNGEE. The CDR3 contains 16 residues. This CDR3 reads CASSPRTGAMSYEQYF. CDR3 nucleotides: TGTGCCAGCAGCCCACGGACCGGGGCGATGTCCTACGAGCAGTACTTC.

The genes are TRBV29-1 and TRBJ2-7, with TRBD2 identical over 7 bases. Germline trimming cut 0 bases from V and 6 bases from J; bases unmatched to any gene: 17. CDR1 SQVTM and CDR2 ANQGSEA come from the germline V gene. The CDR3 is made up of 17 amino acids. The CDR3 reads CSVEDPGGSVVGSEQYF. The CDR3 coding sequence is TGCAGCGTTGAAGACCCGGGGGGTTCCGTCGTAGGCAGCGAGCAGTACTTC.